One TCR beta chain is described in this entry. Generated by immunoSEQ multiplex PCR, the TCRdb table keeps only in-frame clones and is missing some. The sample yields under 130,000 clones, around 85% seen once. The sample belongs to a study of PD-L1 blockade in urothelial cancer. In the study overall: Patients had received 0 to 3 prior chemotherapy regimens. After treatment start, blood was analyzed at 3 weeks (second dose) and at 6 weeks.

All patients carried locally advanced or metastatic urothelial carcinoma. Germline V gene lookup returns CDR1 SGHRS and CDR2 YFSETQ. V lost 0 bases to trimming and J lost 6 bases, with 9 bases between them. CDR3 size: 14 residues. This chain joins TRBV5-1 and TRBJ2-2, with TRBD2 as a possible D gene (5 bases). The receptor's source is a man aged 45-65 years with urothelial cancer. Sequencing was performed on PBMCs, taken around atezolizumab (anti-PD-L1) treatment. The CDR3 region has the DNA TGCGCCAGCAGCTTGGCGGGAAGCCCCGGGGAGCTGTTTTTT. Protein: CASSLAGSPGELFF.